This T cell receptor beta chain appears in the sequencing data of a study of breast tumors, draining lymph nodes, adjacent tissues. Whole-study findings and limits: Tumors had less TCR diversity than lymph nodes, more than nontumor tissue.

The CDR3 extends over 12 amino acids. Deletions cut 7 bases from V and 7 bases from J, with 8 bases between. Germline V gene data show CDR1 as MNHNY and CDR2 as SVGAGI (reference sequence). Samples came from axillary lymph nodes draining the breast cancer. This clonotype has ten or more counts. Its specificity is not known. TCRdb independently ran MiXCR on the multiplex PCR reads; one entry per CDR3 protein. The sample yields about 200,000 distinct CDR3 sequences, over 25% seen once. The chain joins TRBV6-6 to TRBJ1-6, with D possibly being TRBD1 (5 bases). The specimen was axillary lymph node tissue. This receptor was obtained from a female donor with breast cancer. Some clones in this sample may be carry-over from other donors' samples. CDR3: CASTNRNSPLHF. The DNA for the CDR3 is TGTGCCAGCACAAACAGGAATTCACCCCTCCACTTT.